This T cell receptor (beta chain) was captured by sequencing in a study of identical twins. Study-level points and caveats: Twins shared beta out-of-frame sequences in excess, but this excess was weaker.

Concerning this clonotype itself: What it binds is unknown.

MiXCR was run by TCRdb on the 5' RACE reads, yielding one entry per CDR3 protein. This table holds hundreds of thousands of distinct CDR3 sequences, over 8.5% found once. The V segment lost 4 bases and the J segment 2 bases; nucleotides outside the gene matches: 3. Germline V CDR1 and CDR2: MNHEY, SMNVEV (reference sequence). The CDR3 covers 16 residues. The same data also contributed to another study, on yellow fever vaccine responses in identical twins.

Sequenced material: PBMCs. This clonotype originated in a young woman in good health. The chain carries TRBV27 and TRBJ2-6; 9 nucleotides line up with TRBD1. The CDR3 DNA reads as TGTGCCAGCAGTTGGACAGGGGTGGCTGGGGCCAACGTCCTGACTTTC. Amino acid sequence: CASSWTGVAGANVLTF.